This is a list of T cell receptor beta chains from one sample in a study of OX40 agonist ivuxolimab in advanced cancers. The assay was immunoSEQ multiplex PCR, and TCRdb's table has in-frame clones only and misses some. The table includes about 32,000 clones, around nine tenths detected once. The sample was CD4+ or CD8+ T cells sorted from blood, taken in a trial of the OX40 agonist ivuxolimab. The receptors were gathered from an adult with an advanced solid tumor such as melanoma, head and neck, liver or kidney cancer. CDR3s include the opening cysteine and the closing phenylalanine or tryptophan. Each record gives: CDR3 DNA, CDR3 protein, clone size, D gene, V gene, J gene, CDR3 length. The D gene is left open where the match is weak. Clone sizes are given selectively: once, few, many, or a class where the clone is expanded.

CDR3 DNA: TGTGCCACCAGCAGGGCGGGGACAGAGTACTTTTCGGCAACTAATGAAAAACTGTTTTTT; CDR3 protein: CATSRAGTEYFSATNEKLFF; clone size: -; D gene: TRBD1; V gene: TRBV15; J gene: TRBJ1-4; CDR3 length: 20
CDR3 DNA: TGTGCCAGTAGTATAGGGACAGTCGCCTACGAGCAGTACTTC; CDR3 protein: CASSIGTVAYEQYF; clone size: -; D gene: -; V gene: TRBV19; J gene: TRBJ2-7; CDR3 length: 14
CDR3 DNA: TGTGCCAGCAGTTCGGCCCTAGCGGCCTACGAGCAGTACTTC; CDR3 protein: CASSSALAAYEQYF; clone size: -; D gene: TRBD2; V gene: TRBV7-9; J gene: TRBJ2-7; CDR3 length: 14
CDR3 DNA: TGTGCCAGCTCCCATGCCAGCTCCTACGAGCAGTACTTC; CDR3 protein: CASSHASSYEQYF; clone size: -; D gene: -; V gene: TRBV6-5; J gene: TRBJ2-7; CDR3 length: 13
CDR3 DNA: TGTGCCAGCAGTTACGGACAGGGGAACACTGAAGCTTTCTTT; CDR3 protein: CASSYGQGNTEAFF; clone size: -; D gene: TRBD1; V gene: TRBV27; J gene: TRBJ1-1; CDR3 length: 14
CDR3 DNA: TGCGCCAGCAGCCAAGAGGAACTAGCGGGAGCTGGTGAGCAGTTCTTC; CDR3 protein: CASSQEELAGAGEQFF; clone size: -; D gene: TRBD2; V gene: TRBV4-1; J gene: TRBJ2-1; CDR3 length: 16
CDR3 DNA: TGTGCCAGCAGTCAGACGGTAACAGGGGGCGTAACAGATACGCAGTATTTT; CDR3 protein: CASSQTVTGGVTDTQYF; clone size: -; D gene: TRBD1; V gene: TRBV28; J gene: TRBJ2-3; CDR3 length: 17
CDR3 DNA: TGTGCCAGCAGCTCCCCGACGGAGGACTCTGGAAACACCATATATTTT; CDR3 protein: CASSSPTEDSGNTIYF; clone size: -; D gene: -; V gene: TRBV13; J gene: TRBJ1-3; CDR3 length: 16
CDR3 DNA: TGTGCCAGCAGTCCCCGGACAGAGGGACGCACTGAAGCTTTCTTT; CDR3 protein: CASSPRTEGRTEAFF; clone size: once; D gene: -; V gene: TRBV28; J gene: TRBJ1-1; CDR3 length: 15
CDR3 DNA: TGTGCCAGCAGCACCGCGGCGGGGGCCGGCTATGGCTACACCTTC; CDR3 protein: CASSTAAGAGYGYTF; clone size: -; D gene: -; V gene: TRBV5-4; J gene: TRBJ1-2; CDR3 length: 15
CDR3 DNA: TGTGCCAGCAGCTTAATGAGCGGCACAGATACGCAGTATTTT; CDR3 protein: CASSLMSGTDTQYF; clone size: -; D gene: -; V gene: TRBV7-3; J gene: TRBJ2-3; CDR3 length: 14
CDR3 DNA: TGTGCCAGCAGCACCACCCCTATCGATGAGCAGTTCTTC; CDR3 protein: CASSTTPIDEQFF; clone size: -; D gene: -; V gene: TRBV11-2; J gene: TRBJ2-1; CDR3 length: 13
CDR3 DNA: TGTGCCAGCAGCACGGACTATAAAGCCTCTTACAATGAGCAGTTCTTC; CDR3 protein: CASSTDYKASYNEQFF; clone size: once; D gene: -; V gene: TRBV11-3; J gene: TRBJ2-1; CDR3 length: 16
CDR3 DNA: TGTGCCAGCAGCCAAGATACGTGGGAGCTGGGGACTAGCGGGGCCTACGAGCAGTACTTC; CDR3 protein: CASSQDTWELGTSGAYEQYF; clone size: -; D gene: TRBD2; V gene: TRBV14; J gene: TRBJ2-7; CDR3 length: 20
CDR3 DNA: TGCGCCAGCAGCTTGGAAGTCAGCTCCTACGAGCAGTACTTC; CDR3 protein: CASSLEVSSYEQYF; clone size: -; D gene: -; V gene: TRBV5-1; J gene: TRBJ2-7; CDR3 length: 14
CDR3 DNA: TGCGCCAGCAGCCAAGTAAGAACGAGCTCCTACAATGAGCAGTTCTTC; CDR3 protein: CASSQVRTSSYNEQFF; clone size: -; D gene: -; V gene: TRBV4-1; J gene: TRBJ2-1; CDR3 length: 16
CDR3 DNA: TGTGCCAGCGGGGGGGCTGGCTCCTACAATGAGCAGTTCTTC; CDR3 protein: CASGGAGSYNEQFF; clone size: -; D gene: -; V gene: TRBV9; J gene: TRBJ2-1; CDR3 length: 14
CDR3 DNA: TGCGCCAGCAGTGTAGGGCAGTCCTACGAGCAGTACTTC; CDR3 protein: CASSVGQSYEQYF; clone size: once; D gene: -; V gene: TRBV10-1; J gene: TRBJ2-7; CDR3 length: 13
CDR3 DNA: TGTGCCAGCAGCGGGGACAGTAACACCGGGGAGCTGTTTTTT; CDR3 protein: CASSGDSNTGELFF; clone size: -; D gene: TRBD1; V gene: TRBV5-5; J gene: TRBJ2-2; CDR3 length: 14
CDR3 DNA: TGCGCCAGCAGCACTCCGAACAGGGACCTCCTGGGCACAGATACGCAGTATTTT; CDR3 protein: CASSTPNRDLLGTDTQYF; clone size: -; D gene: -; V gene: TRBV5-1; J gene: TRBJ2-3; CDR3 length: 18
CDR3 DNA: TGTGCCAGCAGTCCTGCGGGACTAGCGGGAGACGAGCAGTACTTC; CDR3 protein: CASSPAGLAGDEQYF; clone size: -; D gene: TRBD2; V gene: TRBV6-5; J gene: TRBJ2-7; CDR3 length: 15
CDR3 DNA: TGTGCCAGCAGCGCCGGGACAGGGGGCGAGCAGTACTTC; CDR3 protein: CASSAGTGGEQYF; clone size: -; D gene: TRBD1; V gene: TRBV9; J gene: TRBJ2-7; CDR3 length: 13